What follows is one T cell receptor beta chain and its context. Its antigen is not known. These data originate in a study of T cell clonotyping in hematopoietic cell transplantation. Only in-frame clones appear in the TCRdb table, and some are missing; sequencing was by immunoSEQ multiplex PCR. The data contain approximately 12,000 clones, roughly nine tenths of them singletons. Points from the study as a whole: Higher Inverse Simpson Index values in graft donor and pretransplant recipient predicted broader posttransplant TCR diversity. After transplant, recipient diversity fell while pathologically expanded clonotypes grew through day 180. Few recipient clonotypes overlapped donors; over 97% were de novo at given depth. CD4 and CD8 repertoire contributions could not be separated without sorting.

V was shortened by 1 base and J by 4 bases, with 5 bases between the two germline ends. The CDR3 totals 11 residues. Germline CDR1 reads DFQATT; CDR2 reads SNEGSKA (reference sequence). The J gene is TRBJ2-7, the V gene TRBV20-1; D perhaps matches TRBD2 (5 bases). The sequence was collected from a female patient between 55 and 75 years old who had an allogeneic stem cell transplant from an unrelated donor, so the T cells may come from the graft donor. Some clones in this sample may be carry-over from other donors' samples. This material consisted of PBMCs, taken 100 days after allogeneic stem cell transplant. The CDR3, as DNA: TGCAGTGCTAGAGGGGAGTACGAGCAGTACTTC. Translation gives CSARGEYEQYF.